This T cell receptor (beta chain) was retrieved from a study of cytomegalovirus exposure and HLA in healthy donors. About this clone: As yet, its antigen is unknown.

Study-wide results and caveats: Using the classifier, cytomegalovirus status was reportedly diagnosed with high specificity and sensitivity. The authors later found most CMV-associated TCR beta chains appeared HLA-restricted. There were over 150 TCR beta chains listed as cytomegalovirus-associated.

This CDR3 spans 14 amino acids. Trimming removed 1 base at V and 2 bases at J, with 9 bases between. The germline CDR1 and CDR2 sequences are SGHNT and YYREEE (reference sequence). Researchers ran the PCR with 60 Vbeta and 13 Jbeta primers. Sequencing was performed with immunoSEQ multiplex PCR; in TCRdb, only in-frame clones are kept and a portion is missing. The sample consists of about 250,000 clones, around two thirds of them appearing once. The rearrangement links TRBV5-4 to TRBJ1-1; D unclear. The sequence was collected from a female donor in good health and CMV-seronegative. Source material: PBMCs. CDR3 DNA: TGTGCCAGCAGCTTGCGGGGTGGCAACACTGAAGCTTTCTTT. Translation gives CASSLRGGNTEAFF.